The clone carrying this T cell receptor (beta chain) was picked up a small number of times. The data stem from a study of response to subunit inactivated influenza vaccine. Looked up from germline, CDR1 is SEHNR and CDR2 is FQNEAQ (reference sequence). There are 14 residues in the CDR3. V was trimmed by 1 base and J by 5 bases, leaving 9 bases between them. TCRdb reprocessed the RT-PCR reads with MiXCR, giving one entry per CDR3 protein. The data contain around 600,000 distinct CDR3 sequences, roughly 10% of them seen just once; the ten biggest clones take up about 11%. These data also featured in a second study, about T cells expressing NK-cell markers. Per that study: UMIs were included in TCR beta cDNA generated by 5'RACE template switching.

The receptor's source is a man aged 50-59 years who received an inactivated influenza vaccine. The sample here was PBMCs from blood, taken on the day of vaccination. The chain couples TRBV7-9 to TRBJ2-1; D call uncertain. Here the CDR3 reads CASSLGQVNNEQFF. In DNA, the CDR3 is TGTGCCAGCAGCTTAGGTCAGGTAAACAATGAGCAGTTCTTC.